This paragraph covers one TCR beta chain sequence. Other DNA sequences from this sample encode an identical CDR3 as well. This entry belongs to a study of cytomegalovirus exposure and HLA in healthy donors. It was with 60 Vbeta and 13 Jbeta primers that the PCR ran. Assay: immunoSEQ multiplex PCR; the TCRdb copy retains only in-frame clones and omits some. The sample contains about 160,000 clones, approximately 80% of which appear only once. Sequencing used PBMCs. The sequence came from a male donor in good health and CMV-seronegative.

The CDR3, as DNA: TGCGCCAGCAGCTCCGGACAGATGAACACTGAAGCTTTCTTT. It translates to CASSSGQMNTEAFF. The chain is built from TRBV5-1 and TRBJ1-1, with D possibly TRBD1 on 6 matching bases. CDR1 is SGHRS and CDR2 is YFSETQ in the germline V gene. CDR3 length equals 14 residues. V was clipped by 3 bases and J by 0 bases, with 9 bases between them.